This T cell receptor beta chain stems from a study of spatial heterogeneity in lung cancer. General study results and limits: Expanded tumor TCRs that were ubiquitous appeared in blood more at resection than follow-up.

Germline V gene sequence: CDR1 SGDLS, CDR2 YYNGEE. J lost 5 bases, V lost 5 bases, and 8 bases had no gene match. The CDR3 is 15 residues long. TCRdb passed the 5' RACE reads through MiXCR, listing each CDR3 protein once. Of approximately 1,000 distinct CDR3 sequences listed, about 47% are singletons. The time point denotes: sample taken at primary tumor resection. No cell sorting; template was whole RNA from tumor, lung tissue or PBMC. Patients with untreated early-stage non-small cell lung cancer, numbering more than 55, were the donors. This clonotype turned up a few times. Its specificity is unknown. For a library built for alpha chains, this beta chain is a stray read; little rests on its size.

This sequence was found in a male donor with early-stage non-small cell lung cancer. The chain recombines TRBV9 with TRBJ2-1, with 9 bases matching TRBD1. The specimen comprised PBMCs, sampled at surgery. CDR3 DNA sequence: TGTGCCAGCAGTCCCGACAGGGGGAGTCACAATGAGCAGTTCTTC. This sequence encodes CASSPDRGSHNEQFF.